A single sample is the source of the 30 T cell receptor beta chains below, sequenced in a study of T cell responses to AZD1222 COVID-19 vaccine. Libraries were prepared by immunoSEQ multiplex PCR; TCRdb keeps only in-frame clonotypes and omits some of them. The sample shows approximately 140,000 clones, around 94% of them seen only once. The input for sequencing was peripheral blood, taken on day 0 of AZD1222 vaccination. Receptors were obtained from an adult in good health.

CDR3 region: CASGLRTTEAFF. DNA for the CDR3: TGTGCCAGCGGCCTGAGGACGACTGAAGCTTTCTTT. V and J are TRBV28 and TRBJ1-1; D remains ambiguous. The CDR3 is made up of 12 amino acids. V gave up 8 bases and J gave up 5 bases, with 12 bases separating them. Germline-derived CDR1 and CDR2 are MDHEN and SYDVKM.

The V gene is TRBV19, the J gene TRBJ1-1, with D possibly TRBD1 on 6 matching bases. Germline CDR1 LNHDA, CDR2 SQIVND (reference sequence). The CDR3 contains 14 residues. V gave up 5 bases and J gave up 0 bases, with 10 bases separating them. CDR3 amino acids: CASSSRGMNTEAFF. DNA for the CDR3: TGTGCCAGTAGTTCCAGGGGTATGAACACTGAAGCTTTCTTT.

The chain combines TRBV5-6 with TRBJ2-2, with 7 nucleotides matching TRBD1. The CDR3 runs to 18 residues. The V gene's germline CDR1 is SGHDT and CDR2 YYEEEE. Trimming removed 0 bases from V and 2 bases from J; junction bases left unmatched: 10. In DNA form, the CDR3 reads TGTGCCAGCAGCTTGGACAGGGGACAACGAATTAACACCGGGGAGCTGTTTTTT. Its translation: CASSLDRGQRINTGELFF.

The chain recombines TRBV5-5 with TRBJ1-1; TRBD1 matches 9 bases. The junction had 7 bases not matched to a gene; V was cut back by 3 bases and J by 4 bases. Germline values: CDR1 SGHKS, CDR2 YYEKEE (reference sequence). CDR3 length: 15 residues. The CDR3 DNA is TGTGCCAGCAGCTACCTGACAGGGGGGCCCACTGAAGCTTTCTTT. Translated: CASSYLTGGPTEAFF.

The chain combines TRBV5-1 with TRBJ2-2; D is uncertain. Germline values: CDR1 SGHRS, CDR2 YFSETQ. The germline V and J ends were trimmed by 2 bases and 3 bases, with 11 bases remaining between them. This CDR3 has 15 amino acids. The CDR3 DNA is TGCGCCAGCAGCTTCTACCTGGATTACACCGGGGAGCTGTTTTTT. Amino acid sequence: CASSFYLDYTGELFF.

There are a few counts of this clone. This chain uses TRBV19 with TRBJ2-2, with D unresolved. Germline CDR1 reads LNHDA; CDR2 reads SQIVND (reference sequence). The CDR3 covers 12 residues. V lost 7 bases to trimming and J lost 2 bases, with 5 bases between them. DNA for the CDR3: TGTGCCAGTAACGGAAACACCGGGGAGCTGTTTTTT. This sequence encodes CASNGNTGELFF.

V usage is TRBV6-5 and J usage is TRBJ2-7; D possibly corresponds to TRBD1 (5 bases). Trimming stripped 6 bases from V and 1 base from J, with 13 bases between. Germline V lookup: CDR1 MNHEY, CDR2 SVGAGI. The CDR3 has 14 residues. The CDR3 bases are TGTGCCAGCAGCCTCCCTGGACAATCCTACGAGCAGTACGTC. This codes for CASSLPGQSYEQYV.

The sample holds one count of this clone. The J gene is TRBJ2-4, the V gene TRBV5-6, with 7 bases aligning to TRBD2. Trimming at V came to 7 bases and at J to 0 bases, leaving 4 bases not matched to a gene. The germline gives CDR1 SGHDT, CDR2 YYEEEE. This CDR3 is built from 14 residues. Here the CDR3 reads CASQRDLAKNIQYF. The CDR3 nucleotides are TGTGCCAGCCAGCGGGACTTAGCCAAAAACATTCAGTACTTC.

This chain connects TRBV6-5 to TRBJ1-2; D remains ambiguous. The CDR3 is 15 amino acids. In germline, CDR1 is MNHEY, CDR2 SVGAGI. V was trimmed by 0 bases and J by 2 bases, leaving 10 bases between them. The CDR3 DNA reads TGTGCCAGCAGTTACTCGACTCCGGACAACTATGGCTACACCTTC. Encoded protein: CASSYSTPDNYGYTF.

V usage is TRBV14 and J usage is TRBJ2-2; weak D call: TRBD2 (5 bases). V was clipped by 2 bases and J by 1 base, with 11 bases between them. The CDR3 has 16 amino acids. Germline loops: CDR1 SGHDN, CDR2 FVKESK. CDR3 nucleotides: TGTGCCAGCAGCCAAAATTATGCGGGGAACACCGGGGAGCTGTTTTTT. Encoded protein: CASSQNYAGNTGELFF. Using reference TRBV14 and TRBJ2-2 for the parts outside the CDR3, the full variable domain is EAGVTQFPSHSVIEKGQTVTLRCDPISGHDNLYWYRRVMGKEIKFLLHFVKESKQDESGMPNNRFLAERTGGTYSTLKVQPAELEDSGVYFCASSQNYAGNTGELFFGEGSRLTVL.

The chain links TRBV2 to TRBJ2-5, with no clear D. Trimming stripped 5 bases from V and 1 base from J, with 8 bases between. The CDR3 has 13 residues. The germline V gene encodes CDR1 SNHLY and CDR2 FYNNEI. CDR3 DNA sequence: TGTGCCAGCAGTCCCCGGCCCCAAGAGACCCAGTACTTC. Residues: CASSPRPQETQYF. The full variable domain, its missing parts supplied by reference TRBV2 and TRBJ2-5, is EPEVTQTPSHQVTQMGQEVILRCVPISNHLYFYWYRQILGQKVEFLVSFYNNEISEKSEIFDDQFSVERPDGSNFTLKIRSTKLEDSAMYFCASSPRPQETQYFGPGTRLLVL.

This clone was seen only once. This rearrangement joins TRBV2 to TRBJ2-1; 7 positions agree with TRBD2. The CDR3 covers 13 residues. Losses at the gene ends were 8 bases for V and 4 bases for J; bases not matched to a gene: 5. CDR1 is SNHLY, CDR2 FYNNEI, per germline. This CDR3 is CASGGGLYNEQFF. The CDR3 DNA sequence: TGTGCCAGCGGGGGGGGACTTTACAATGAGCAGTTCTTC.

V is TRBV5-1 and J is TRBJ1-4; 9 nucleotides match TRBD1. In germline, CDR1 is SGHRS, CDR2 YFSETQ. Losses at the gene ends were 7 bases for V and 6 bases for J; bases not matched to a gene: 13. This CDR3 region has 16 residues. The CDR3 spells CASARTLGQGDEKLFF. The CDR3 nucleotides are TGCGCCAGCGCCCGTACCCTGGGACAGGGAGATGAAAAACTGTTTTTT.

The chain combines TRBV6-2 or TRBV6-3 with TRBJ1-1; D remains unclear. The CDR3 length is 14 residues. Per the germline V gene, CDR1 is MNHEY and CDR2 is SVGEGT. The V and J ends lost 0 bases and 4 bases respectively, with 9 bases between them. Here the CDR3 reads CASSYSRTSTEAFF. In nucleotides, the CDR3 is TGTGCCAGCAGTTACTCGAGGACGTCCACTGAAGCTTTCTTT.

V and J are TRBV2 and TRBJ1-6; the D is unclear. The V and J ends lost 0 bases and 10 bases respectively, with 13 bases between them. Germline values: CDR1 SNHLY, CDR2 FYNNEI. This CDR3 comprises 15 residues. In nucleotides, the CDR3 is TGTGCCAGCAGTGAAGCGTTCAGGTCAGAATCACCCCTCCACTTT. Protein sequence: CASSEAFRSESPLHF.

The chain joins TRBV7-9 to TRBJ1-2; D remains unclear. Germline V gene lookup returns CDR1 SEHNR and CDR2 FQNEAQ (reference sequence). The ends were cut back, 1 base at V and 6 bases at J, with 6 bases in the middle. The CDR3 is made up of 12 amino acids. DNA of the CDR3: TGTGCCAGCAGCTTAGGGGCGGATGGCTACACCTTC. Translated, it gives CASSLGADGYTF.

This clone was counted between two and nine times. This chain connects TRBV3-1 (or the pseudogene TRBV3-2) to TRBJ1-3; D gene ambiguous. The CDR3 spans 13 residues. Germline V lookup: CDR1 LGHDT, CDR2 YNNKEL (reference sequence). Trimming pared 1 base from V and 6 bases from J, leaving 7 bases between. The CDR3 sequence is CASSQAQQNTIYF. CDR3 in DNA: TGTGCCAGCAGCCAAGCCCAACAAAACACCATATATTTT.

The V gene is TRBV25-1, the J gene TRBJ2-1; D unresolved. The CDR3 sequence is 12 residues long. Germline V lookup: CDR1 MGHDK, CDR2 SYGVNS. The germline V and J ends were trimmed by 8 bases and 7 bases, with 12 bases remaining between them. CDR3 region: CASGLLENEQFF. The CDR3 DNA reads as TGTGCCAGCGGCCTCCTGGAGAATGAGCAGTTCTTC.

This clone has only one observation. CDR3 region: CATTTYPTGELFF. In DNA form, the CDR3 reads TGTGCCACGACGACATACCCCACCGGGGAGCTGTTTTTT. J is TRBJ2-2 and V is TRBV19, with unresolved D. This CDR3 spans 13 amino acids. V was clipped by 10 bases and J by 4 bases, with 13 bases between them. The germline gives CDR1 LNHDA, CDR2 SQIVND (reference sequence).

This chain joins TRBV7-3 and TRBJ1-3; possibly TRBD1 for D (5 bases). V dropped 4 bases and J dropped 8 bases, with 15 bases sitting between them. The CDR3 extends over 14 amino acids. Per the germline V gene, CDR1 is SGHTA and CDR2 is FQGTGA. The CDR3, as DNA: TGTGCCAGCAGCTCGGCAGGGCCAAGGGACACCATATATTTT. It specifies CASSSAGPRDTIYF.

The chain uses TRBV12-3 or TRBV12-4 and TRBJ2-3; D is unresolved. The CDR3 has 11 residues. Trimming shortened V by 6 bases and J by 4 bases, and 5 bases separated the two germline ends. The CDR3 sequence is CASSGPDTQYF. In DNA form, the CDR3 reads TGTGCCAGCAGCGGGCCAGATACGCAGTATTTT.

The chain links TRBV6-1 to TRBJ2-1; D possibly matches TRBD1 or TRBD2 (5 bases each). The CDR3 is 11 residues long. The V end lost 3 bases, the J end lost 12 bases, and 9 bases lay between the germline ends. CDR1 is MNHNS and CDR2 is SASEGT in the germline V gene. CDR3 DNA sequence: TGTGCCAGCAGTGATCGGGGCGCGCAGTTCTTC. This sequence encodes CASSDRGAQFF.

V and J are TRBV7-3 and TRBJ2-5, with 7 bases that match TRBD1. From germline, CDR1 is SGHTA and CDR2 FQGTGA. The ends lost 5 bases at V and 4 bases at J; junction bases unmatched: 10. The CDR3 totals 15 residues. CDR3 bases: TGTGCCAGCAGCACTAGTGGGGCAGGGGGAGAGACCCAGTACTTC. Translated: CASSTSGAGGETQYF.

The V gene is TRBV6-1, the J gene TRBJ2-5; D remains ambiguous. Trimming shortened V by 1 base and J by 5 bases, and 11 bases separated the two germline ends. The length of the CDR3 is 14 residues. Germline CDR1 and CDR2: MNHNS and SASEGT. CDR3 protein: CASSEDRLRETQYF. CDR3 nucleotides: TGTGCCAGCAGTGAAGATAGGCTACGGGAGACCCAGTACTTC.

This sequence joins TRBV18 and TRBJ2-7; the match to TRBD1 covers 7 bases. The CDR3 runs to 13 residues. CDR1 is KGHSH, CDR2 LQKENI, per germline. V shed 3 bases, J shed 7 bases, and the junction held 6 bases outside the gene matches. The CDR3 region is CASSPGQVGEQYV. The CDR3 bases are TGTGCCAGCTCACCTGGACAGGTGGGGGAGCAGTACGTC.

This rearrangement joins TRBV5-1 to TRBJ1-6, with D perhaps matching TRBD1 (5 bases). Germline V gene sequence: CDR1 SGHRS, CDR2 YFSETQ. With 1 base removed from V and 9 bases from J, the gap between germline ends came to 17 bases. The CDR3 has 16 amino acids. CDR3 region: CASSLIWAGYGSPLHF. The CDR3 DNA is TGCGCCAGCAGCTTGATTTGGGCAGGGTATGGTTCACCCCTCCACTTT.

This rearrangement joins TRBV7-2 to TRBJ2-1; no firm D call. The CDR3 covers 11 residues. CDR1 is SGHTA, CDR2 FQGNSA, per germline. V was trimmed by 4 bases and J by 8 bases, leaving 6 bases between them. Here the CDR3 DNA reads TGTGCCAGCAGCTCTCCCCATGAGCAGTTCTTC. Translation: CASSSPHEQFF.

The sample holds one count of this clone. V usage is TRBV11-2 and J usage is TRBJ2-7, with 7 bases fitting TRBD1. The CDR3 covers 15 residues. CDR1 is SGHAT and CDR2 is FQNNGV in the germline V gene. The V and J ends lost 1 base and 3 bases, in that order; junction bases with no gene match: 6. As DNA, the CDR3 is TGTGCCAGCAGCTTAGGAAGTACAGGGGACTACGAGCAGTACGTC. Its protein product is CASSLGSTGDYEQYV.

This clone was seen once. V is TRBV19 and J is TRBJ1-3; D gene ambiguous. From germline, CDR1 is LNHDA and CDR2 SQIVND (reference sequence). V was pared by 5 bases and J by 4 bases, with 18 bases between. This CDR3 has 16 amino acids. Here the CDR3 reads CASSSRTGFGGNTIYF. CDR3 in DNA: TGTGCCAGTAGTTCAAGGACGGGTTTCGGAGGAAACACCATATATTTT.

The chain links TRBV2 to TRBJ2-3; D is unresolved. V was cut by 5 bases and J by 0 bases, with 9 bases left in between. Germline V gene data show CDR1 as SNHLY and CDR2 as FYNNEI. The CDR3 has 14 amino acids. The CDR3 protein is CASSLSSSTDTQYF. CDR3 DNA: TGTGCCAGCAGTCTTAGCAGTAGCACAGATACGCAGTATTTT.